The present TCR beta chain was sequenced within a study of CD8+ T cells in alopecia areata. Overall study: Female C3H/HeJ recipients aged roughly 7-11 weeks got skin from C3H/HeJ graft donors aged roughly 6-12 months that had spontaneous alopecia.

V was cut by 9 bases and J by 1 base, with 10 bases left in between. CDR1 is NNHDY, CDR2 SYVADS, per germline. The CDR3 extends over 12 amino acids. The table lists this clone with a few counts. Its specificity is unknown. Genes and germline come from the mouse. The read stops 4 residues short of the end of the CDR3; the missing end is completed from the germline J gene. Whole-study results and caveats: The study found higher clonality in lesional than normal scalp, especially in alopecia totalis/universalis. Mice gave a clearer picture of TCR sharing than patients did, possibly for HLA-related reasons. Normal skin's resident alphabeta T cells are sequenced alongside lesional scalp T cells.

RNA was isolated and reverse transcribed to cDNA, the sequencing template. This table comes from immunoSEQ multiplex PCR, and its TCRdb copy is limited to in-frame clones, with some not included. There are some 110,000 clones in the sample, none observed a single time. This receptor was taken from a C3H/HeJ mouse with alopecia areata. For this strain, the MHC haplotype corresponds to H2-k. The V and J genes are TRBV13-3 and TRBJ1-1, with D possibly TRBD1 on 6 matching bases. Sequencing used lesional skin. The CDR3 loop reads CATETGNTEVFF. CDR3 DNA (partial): TGTGCCACCGAGACAGGAAACACA.